Detailed here is one T cell receptor (beta chain). TCRdb keeps only in-frame clones here, not all; method: immunoSEQ multiplex PCR. The repertoire holds around 2.5 million clones, with approximately 93% as singletons. This entry is derived from a study of shared clonotypes between healthy human individuals. On the study more broadly: With ages of 18 to 49, the donors were two women and three men.

The CDR3 extends over 18 amino acids. Unmatched junction bases numbered 16, after V lost 6 bases and J lost 2 bases. Germline-derived CDR1 and CDR2 are MDHEN and SYDVKM. The gene calls are TRBV28 and TRBJ2-1; 7 bases are shared with TRBD2. The receptor's source is a man aged 18 to 30 in good health. Some clones in this sample may be carry-over from other donors' samples. Source material: naive CD4+ T cells from PBMCs. Subset specified: CD45RA+ positively selected. CDR3 residues: CASRPGTTDTHAYNEQFF. Written as DNA, the CDR3 is TGTGCCAGCAGGCCCGGGACTACCGACACACACGCCTACAATGAGCAGTTCTTC.